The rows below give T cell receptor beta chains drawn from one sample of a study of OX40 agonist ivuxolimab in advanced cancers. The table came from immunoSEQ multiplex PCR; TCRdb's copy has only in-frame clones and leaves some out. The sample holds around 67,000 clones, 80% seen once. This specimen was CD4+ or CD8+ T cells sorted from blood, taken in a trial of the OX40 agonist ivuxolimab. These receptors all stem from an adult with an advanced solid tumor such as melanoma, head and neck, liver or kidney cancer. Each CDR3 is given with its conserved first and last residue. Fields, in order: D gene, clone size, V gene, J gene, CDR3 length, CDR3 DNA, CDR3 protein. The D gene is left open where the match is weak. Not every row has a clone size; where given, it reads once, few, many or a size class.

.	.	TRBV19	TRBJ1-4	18	TGTGCCAGTACTTCATCCCCCCGGCGGGGAAGGCTTCGGGAAAAACTGTTTTTT	CASTSSPRRGRLREKLFF
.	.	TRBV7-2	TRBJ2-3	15	TGTGCCAGCAGCTTACAGGCCTCTAGCACAGATACGCAGTATTTT	CASSLQASSTDTQYF
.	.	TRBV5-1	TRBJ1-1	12	TGCGCCAGCAGCTCCGGGGGGTCACAGGGAAGGTTT	CASSSGGSQGRF
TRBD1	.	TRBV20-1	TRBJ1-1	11	TGCAGTGCTCAAAGGACAGGGGAAGTCTTCTTT	CSAQRTGEVFF
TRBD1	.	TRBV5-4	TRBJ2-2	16	TGTGCCAGCAGCTTGGGGGGACAGGGGGACACCGGGGAGCTGTTTTTT	CASSLGGQGDTGELFF
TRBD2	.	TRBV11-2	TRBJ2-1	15	TGTGCCAGCAGCCCTTCTAGCGGGGGGAGGAATGAGCAGTTCTTC	CASSPSSGGRNEQFF
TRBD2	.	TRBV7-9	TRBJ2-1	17	TGTGCCAGCAGCCCGCCGACTAGCGGGGGGGCCTTGCATGAGCAGTTCTTC	CASSPPTSGGALHEQFF
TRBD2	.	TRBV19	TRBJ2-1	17	TGTGCCAGTACTCTCCAGGCGGGACTAGCTACCAACAATGAGCAGTTCTTC	CASTLQAGLATNNEQFF
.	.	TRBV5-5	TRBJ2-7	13	TGTGCCAGCAGCCCCGACAACTCCTACGAGCAGTACTTC	CASSPDNSYEQYF
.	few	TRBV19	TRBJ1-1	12	TGTGCCGCGACAGGTCCGAACACTGAAGCTTTCTTT	CAATGPNTEAFF
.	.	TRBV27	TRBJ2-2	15	TGTGCCAGCAGTTTAAATGGAGGGTACACCGGGGAGCTGTTTTTT	CASSLNGGYTGELFF
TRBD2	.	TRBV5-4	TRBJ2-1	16	TGTGCCAGCAGCCCGAGACTAGCGGGAGGGCTCGATGAGCAGTTCTTC	CASSPRLAGGLDEQFF
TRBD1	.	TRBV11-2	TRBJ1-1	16	TGTGCCAGCAGCCCAACTACACCGGGACAGTACACTGAAGCTTTCTTT	CASSPTTPGQYTEAFF
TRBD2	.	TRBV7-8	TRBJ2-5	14	TGTGCCAGCAGCTTAGCGATGCGGGAGGAAGAGCAGTACTTC	CASSLAMREEEQYF
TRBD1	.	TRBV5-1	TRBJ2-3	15	TGCGCCAGCAGTCGCGAAACAGGGGGCACAGATACGCAGTATTTT	CASSRETGGTDTQYF
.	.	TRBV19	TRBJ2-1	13	TGTGCCAGTAGCGCGGACCACTACAATGAGCAGTTCTTC	CASSADHYNEQFF
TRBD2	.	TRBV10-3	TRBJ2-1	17	TGTGCCATCAGTGATCCGCGGGAGCGGGGGGGACCGGATGAGCAGTTCTTC	CAISDPRERGGPDEQFF
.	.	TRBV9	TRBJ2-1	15	TGTGCCAGCAGCCCCCGCTCGGGGCTATTCAATGAGCAGTTCTTC	CASSPRSGLFNEQFF
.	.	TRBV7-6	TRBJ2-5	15	TGTGCCAGCAGCTCGCTCTCTAGCAGCCAAGAGACCCAGTACTTC	CASSSLSSSQETQYF
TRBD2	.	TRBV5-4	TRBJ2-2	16	TGTGCCAGCAGCTTGGATCGGGGGGTTGAAACCGGGGAGCTGTTTTTT	CASSLDRGVETGELFF
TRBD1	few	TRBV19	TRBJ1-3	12	TGTGCCAGTAAGAGGGGGCGCAACACCATATATTTT	CASKRGRNTIYF
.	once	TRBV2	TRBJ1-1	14	TGTGCCAGCAGTGAATCGGGCGCCTACACTGAAGCTTTCTTT	CASSESGAYTEAFF
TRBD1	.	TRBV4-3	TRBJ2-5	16	TGCGCCAGCAGCCAAGGGGGCAGGGGGCTCCAAGAGACCCAGTACTTC	CASSQGGRGLQETQYF